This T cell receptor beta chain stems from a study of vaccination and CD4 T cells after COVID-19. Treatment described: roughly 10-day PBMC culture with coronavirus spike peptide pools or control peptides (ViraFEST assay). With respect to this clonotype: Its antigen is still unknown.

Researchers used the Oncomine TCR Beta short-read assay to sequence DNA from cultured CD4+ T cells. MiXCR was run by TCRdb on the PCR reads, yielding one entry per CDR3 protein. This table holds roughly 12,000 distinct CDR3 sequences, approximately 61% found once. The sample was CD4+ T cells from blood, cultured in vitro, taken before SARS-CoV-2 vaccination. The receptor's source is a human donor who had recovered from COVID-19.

In DNA, the CDR3 is TGTGCCAGCAGTTCAAGGACGGTTAGCTCCTACAATGAGCAGTTCTTC. Amino acids: CASSSRTVSSYNEQFF. The chain is built from TRBV27 and TRBJ2-1, with no clear D. The CDR3 has 16 residues. V lost 4 bases to trimming and J lost 0 bases, with 13 bases between them. Germline CDR1 MNHEY, CDR2 SMNVEV (reference sequence).